The entry that follows covers one TCR beta chain sequence. This sample is drawn from a study of cytomegalovirus exposure and HLA in healthy donors. Study-level information: In a later analysis, it was reported that the roughly 120 validation repertoires had been produced on the same platform as the 670 or so repertoires belonging to the first cohort.

CDR1 SGHTS and CDR2 YDEGEE come from the germline V gene. This CDR3 region has 15 residues. Trimming removed 4 bases from V and 10 bases from J; junction bases left unmatched: 8. Some clones are missing from TCRdb's copy, which holds only in-frame ones; the method was immunoSEQ multiplex PCR. The sample includes approximately 170,000 clones, about 90% seen only once; the top ten take about 2.9%. What was sequenced was PBMCs. The clonotype comes from a woman aged 18-30 years in good health and CMV-seropositive. The gene calls are TRBV5-8 and TRBJ2-2; TRBD2 matches 12 bases. CDR3 region: CASSLFGTSGLELFF. For the CDR3, the DNA is TGTGCCAGCAGCCTCTTCGGGACTAGCGGGTTGGAGCTGTTTTTT.